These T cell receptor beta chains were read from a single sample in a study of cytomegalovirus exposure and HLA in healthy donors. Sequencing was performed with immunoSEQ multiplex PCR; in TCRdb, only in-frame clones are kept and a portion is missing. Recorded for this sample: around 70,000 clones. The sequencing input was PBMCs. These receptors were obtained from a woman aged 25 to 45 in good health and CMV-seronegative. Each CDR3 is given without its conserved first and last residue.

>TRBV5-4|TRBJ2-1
ASSVFGGPYNEQF
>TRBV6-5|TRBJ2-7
ATIGGGGFYEQY
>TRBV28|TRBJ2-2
ASSPGRAGELF
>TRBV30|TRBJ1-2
AWSREGFNYGYT
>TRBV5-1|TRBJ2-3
ASKGTEGGAPDTQY
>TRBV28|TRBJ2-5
ASAGYQETQY
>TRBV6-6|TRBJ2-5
ASSYSRGVQETQY
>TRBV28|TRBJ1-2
ASYPGQGSYGYT
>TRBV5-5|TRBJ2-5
ASSSNRAETQY
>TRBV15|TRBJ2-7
ATSSWDSPYEQY
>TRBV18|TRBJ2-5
ASSLLEAGTQY
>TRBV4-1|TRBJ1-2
ASSHAPGQGAEGYGYT
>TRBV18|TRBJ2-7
ASSPPAGGYEQY
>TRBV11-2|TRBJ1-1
ASSLDSEDTEAF
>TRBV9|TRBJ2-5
ASSVASTSGGQTQY
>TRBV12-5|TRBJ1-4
ASGLEAGTGAEKLF
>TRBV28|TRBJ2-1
ASSYPLELGGSYNEQF
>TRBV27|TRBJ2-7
ASSFWAGAYEQY
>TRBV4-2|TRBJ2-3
ASSQELGGGTDTQY
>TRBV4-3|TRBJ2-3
ASSSTLVKPQY
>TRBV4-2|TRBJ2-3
ASSQSPQGFKPSTDTQY
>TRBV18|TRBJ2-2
ASSPLGTSGRIGELF
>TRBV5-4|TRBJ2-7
ASSPGLAGIYEQY
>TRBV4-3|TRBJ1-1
ASSLGGNTEAF
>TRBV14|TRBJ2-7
ASSQRLTYEQY
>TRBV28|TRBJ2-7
ASSLWGLAGGPGYEQY
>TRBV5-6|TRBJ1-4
ASSFPSPLGREKLF
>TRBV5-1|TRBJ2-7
ARSYGYEQY
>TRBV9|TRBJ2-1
ASSVVVGKSGPDNEQF
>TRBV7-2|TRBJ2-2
ASSPFYTGELF
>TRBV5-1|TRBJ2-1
ASSPDGGNEQF
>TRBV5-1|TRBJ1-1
ASSLPQGNRGNTEAF
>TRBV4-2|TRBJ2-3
ASSQAGGDLDTQY
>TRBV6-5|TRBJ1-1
ASSYQGAREAF
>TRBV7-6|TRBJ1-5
ASSHATGGGQPQH
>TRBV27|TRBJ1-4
ASSALRTRTGGVGEKLF
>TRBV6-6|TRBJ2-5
ASSYSGQGVQETQY
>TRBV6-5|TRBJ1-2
ASSLVANYGYT
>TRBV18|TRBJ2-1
ASSPAGYNEQF
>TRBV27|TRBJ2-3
ASSAPRQGTDTQY
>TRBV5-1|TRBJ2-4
ASSLAEGLAKNIQY
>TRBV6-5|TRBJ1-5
ASSLTGNQPQH
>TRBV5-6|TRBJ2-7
ASSRDRGRGV
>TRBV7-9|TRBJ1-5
ASSLALGDQPQH
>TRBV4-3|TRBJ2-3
ASSQDTGTGYTDTQY
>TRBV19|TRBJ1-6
ASTVDWRSYNSPLH
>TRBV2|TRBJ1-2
ASSEGSRYYGYT
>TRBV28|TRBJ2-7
ASSLGGPYEQY
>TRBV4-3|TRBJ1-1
ASSQGEAANTEAF
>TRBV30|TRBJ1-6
AWSAGDSPLH
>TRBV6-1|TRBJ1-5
ASGGQGGQPQH
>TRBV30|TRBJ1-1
AWSAGDGEAF
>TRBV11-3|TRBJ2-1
ASSGGGEKYNEQF
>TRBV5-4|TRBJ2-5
ASSRLSVGGVGQETQY
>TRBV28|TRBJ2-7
ASSETGPYEQY
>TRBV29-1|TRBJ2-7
SVLQGAVEQY
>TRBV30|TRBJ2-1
AWSVDEQF
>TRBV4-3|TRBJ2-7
ASSPTGEVYEQY